The clone carrying this TCR beta chain occurred many times. The antigen is undetermined. There were TCR beta CDR3 regions amplified from RNA transcripts. HTBI primers were employed in a first-round RT-PCR of the TCR CDR3. MiXCR, run by TCRdb on the multiplex PCR reads, gives a single entry per CDR3 protein. Of about 350,000 distinct CDR3 sequences listed, about 14% were seen once; the top ten hold 20% to 25%. The patients, who ranged from 18 to 65 in age, presented with newly diagnosed hyperthyroidism lasting under 2 months. The data are from a study of T cells in Graves' hyperthyroidism and ophthalmopathy. Whole-study results and caveats: The model predicted ophthalmopathy a median around seven months before onset.

V lost 5 bases to trimming and J lost 5 bases; unmatched junction nucleotides: 5. The CDR3 sequence is 13 residues long. The germline CDR1 and CDR2 sequences are SGHAT and FQDESV (reference sequence). The sequence was collected from a woman aged 30 to 39 with Graves' hyperthyroidism. Sequenced sample: blood. This chain uses TRBV11-1 with TRBJ2-7, with 8 bases aligning to TRBD1. The CDR3 DNA reads as TGTGCCAGCAGCCTGGACAGGGCTAACGAGCAGTACTTC. Its protein is CASSLDRANEQYF.